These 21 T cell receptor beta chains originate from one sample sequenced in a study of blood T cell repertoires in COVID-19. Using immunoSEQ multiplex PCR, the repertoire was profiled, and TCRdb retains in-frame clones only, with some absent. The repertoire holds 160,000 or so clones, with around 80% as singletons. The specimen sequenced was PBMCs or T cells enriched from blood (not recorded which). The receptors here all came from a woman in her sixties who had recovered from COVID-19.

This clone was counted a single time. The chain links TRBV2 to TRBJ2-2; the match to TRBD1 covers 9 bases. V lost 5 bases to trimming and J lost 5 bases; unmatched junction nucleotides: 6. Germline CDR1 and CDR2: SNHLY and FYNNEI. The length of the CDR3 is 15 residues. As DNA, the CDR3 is TGTGCCAGCAGTTACGACAGGGGGAGAACCGGGGAGCTGTTTTTT. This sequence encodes CASSYDRGRTGELFF.

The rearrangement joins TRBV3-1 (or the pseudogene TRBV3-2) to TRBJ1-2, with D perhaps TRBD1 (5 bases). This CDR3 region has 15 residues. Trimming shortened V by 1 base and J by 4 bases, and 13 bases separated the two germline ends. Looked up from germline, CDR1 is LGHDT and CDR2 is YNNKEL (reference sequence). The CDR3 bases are TGTGCCAGCAGCCAAGTTAGGGGAGCGGGCTATGGCTACACCTTC. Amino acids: CASSQVRGAGYGYTF.

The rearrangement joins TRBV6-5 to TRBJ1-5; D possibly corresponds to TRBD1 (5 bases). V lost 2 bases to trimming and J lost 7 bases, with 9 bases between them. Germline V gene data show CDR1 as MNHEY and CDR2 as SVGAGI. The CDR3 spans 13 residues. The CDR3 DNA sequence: TGTGCCAGCAGTTACGACAGAAACCAGCCCCAGCATTTT. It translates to CASSYDRNQPQHF.

CDR3 coding DNA: TGCGCCAGCAGCCACGCGCAAAACCCGGGACTAGCGGGGGGCCTCGATACGCAGTATTTT. Amino acid sequence: CASSHAQNPGLAGGLDTQYF. V and J are TRBV5-1 and TRBJ2-3; 15 nucleotides align to TRBD2. The CDR3 runs to 20 residues. The V and J ends lost 4 bases and 6 bases, in that order; junction bases with no gene match: 18. The V gene's germline CDR1 is SGHRS and CDR2 YFSETQ.

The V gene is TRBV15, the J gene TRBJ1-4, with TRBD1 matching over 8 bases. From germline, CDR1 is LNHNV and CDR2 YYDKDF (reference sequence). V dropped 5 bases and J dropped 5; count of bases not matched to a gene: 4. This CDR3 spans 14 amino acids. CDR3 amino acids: CATSGGQDNEKLFF. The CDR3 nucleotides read TGTGCCACCAGCGGGGGACAGGACAATGAAAAACTGTTTTTT.

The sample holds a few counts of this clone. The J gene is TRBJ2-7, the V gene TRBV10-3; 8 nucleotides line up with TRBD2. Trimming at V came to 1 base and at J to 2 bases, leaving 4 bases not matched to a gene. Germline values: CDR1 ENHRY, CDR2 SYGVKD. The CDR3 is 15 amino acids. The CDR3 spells CAISELRGGPYEQYF. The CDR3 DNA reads TGTGCCATCAGTGAGTTACGGGGGGGCCCCTACGAGCAGTACTTC.

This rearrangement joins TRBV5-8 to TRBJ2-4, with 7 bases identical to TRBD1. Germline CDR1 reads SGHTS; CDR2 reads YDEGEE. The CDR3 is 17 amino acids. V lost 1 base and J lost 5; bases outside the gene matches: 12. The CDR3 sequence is CASSLTLDRAFENIQYF. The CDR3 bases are TGTGCCAGCAGCTTGACCCTCGACAGGGCCTTCGAAAACATTCAGTACTTC.

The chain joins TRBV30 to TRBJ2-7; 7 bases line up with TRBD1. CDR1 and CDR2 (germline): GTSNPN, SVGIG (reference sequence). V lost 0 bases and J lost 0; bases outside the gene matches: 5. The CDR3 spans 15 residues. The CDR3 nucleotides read TGTGCCTGGAGTGTAAGCAGGGGGATCTCCTACGAGCAGTACTTC. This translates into CAWSVSRGISYEQYF.

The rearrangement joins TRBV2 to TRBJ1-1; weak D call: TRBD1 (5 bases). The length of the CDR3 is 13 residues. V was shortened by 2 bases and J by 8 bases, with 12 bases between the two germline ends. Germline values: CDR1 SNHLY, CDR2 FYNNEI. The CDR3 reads CASSELQGGEAFF. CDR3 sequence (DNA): TGTGCCAGCAGTGAACTCCAGGGCGGAGAAGCTTTCTTT.

The CDR3: CASGGGTRNQETQYF. The CDR3, as DNA: TGTGCCAGCGGGGGGGGGACGAGAAACCAAGAGACCCAGTACTTC. This chain uses TRBV2 with TRBJ2-5, with 7 bases that match TRBD2. The V gene's germline CDR1 is SNHLY and CDR2 FYNNEI. This CDR3 spans 15 amino acids. With V trimmed by 8 bases and J by 0 bases, 9 bases remained unmatched.

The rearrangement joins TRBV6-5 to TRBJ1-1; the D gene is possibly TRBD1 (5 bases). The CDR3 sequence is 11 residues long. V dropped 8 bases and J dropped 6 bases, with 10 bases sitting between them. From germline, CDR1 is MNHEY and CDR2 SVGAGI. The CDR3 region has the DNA TGTGCCAGCGGGAGGGGCTCTGAAGCTTTCTTT. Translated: CASGRGSEAFF.

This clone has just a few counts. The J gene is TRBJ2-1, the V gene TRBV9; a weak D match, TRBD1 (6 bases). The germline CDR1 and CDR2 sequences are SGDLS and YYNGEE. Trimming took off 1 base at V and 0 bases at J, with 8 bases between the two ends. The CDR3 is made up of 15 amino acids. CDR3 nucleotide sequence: TGTGCCAGCAGCGTACAGGGGAGCTCCTACAATGAGCAGTTCTTC. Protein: CASSVQGSSYNEQFF.

The chain's CDR3 is CASSPSSSGIGRNTEAFF. In nucleotides, the CDR3 is TGTGCCAGCAGCCCATCCTCATCGGGGATTGGTAGGAACACTGAAGCTTTCTTT. This chain connects TRBV5-6 to TRBJ1-1; no reliable D call. Germline V gene lookup returns CDR1 SGHDT and CDR2 YYEEEE. CDR3 size: 18 residues. V lost 4 bases and J 1 base, leaving 23 bases between the germline ends.

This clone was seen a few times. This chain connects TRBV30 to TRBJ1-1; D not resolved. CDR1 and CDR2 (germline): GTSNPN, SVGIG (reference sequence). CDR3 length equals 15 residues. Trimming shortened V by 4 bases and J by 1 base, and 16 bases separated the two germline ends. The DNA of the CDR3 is TGTGCCTGGAAAAGAAACCGGAGAGAGAACACTGAAGCTTTCTTT. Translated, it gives CAWKRNRRENTEAFF.

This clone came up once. CDR3 nucleotide sequence: TGTGCCAGCAGCTTTCTAGCGGCGAACACCGGGGAGCTGTTTTTT. Amino acids: CASSFLAANTGELFF. V and J are TRBV11-2 and TRBJ2-2; 7 bases line up with TRBD2. Germline CDR1 SGHAT, CDR2 FQNNGV. The CDR3 runs to 15 residues. J lost 0 bases, V lost 3 bases, and 1 base had no gene match. Drawing the rest from reference TRBV11-2 and TRBJ2-2, the complete variable domain is EAGVAQSPRYKIIEKRQSVAFWCNPISGHATLYWYQQILGQGPKLLIQFQNNGVVDDSQLPKDRFSAERLKGVDSTLKIQPAKLEDSAVYLCASSFLAANTGELFFGEGSRLTVL.

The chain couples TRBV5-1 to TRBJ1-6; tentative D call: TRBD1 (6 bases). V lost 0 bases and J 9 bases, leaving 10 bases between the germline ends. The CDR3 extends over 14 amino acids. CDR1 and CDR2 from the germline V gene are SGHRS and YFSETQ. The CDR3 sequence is CASSLAGEFSPLHF. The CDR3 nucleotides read TGCGCCAGCAGCTTGGCAGGGGAATTTTCACCCCTCCACTTT.

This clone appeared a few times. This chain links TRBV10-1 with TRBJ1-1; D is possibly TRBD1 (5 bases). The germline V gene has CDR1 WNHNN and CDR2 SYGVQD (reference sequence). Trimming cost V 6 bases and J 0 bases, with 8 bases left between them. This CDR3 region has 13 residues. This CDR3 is CASSPGMNTEAFF. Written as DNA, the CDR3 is TGCGCCAGCAGCCCAGGGATGAACACTGAAGCTTTCTTT.

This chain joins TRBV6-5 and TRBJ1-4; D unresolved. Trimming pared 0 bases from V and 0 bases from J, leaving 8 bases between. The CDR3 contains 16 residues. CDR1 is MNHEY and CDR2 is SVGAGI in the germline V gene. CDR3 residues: CASSYSEFATNEKLFF. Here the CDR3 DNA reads TGTGCCAGCAGTTACTCGGAGTTTGCAACTAATGAAAAACTGTTTTTT.

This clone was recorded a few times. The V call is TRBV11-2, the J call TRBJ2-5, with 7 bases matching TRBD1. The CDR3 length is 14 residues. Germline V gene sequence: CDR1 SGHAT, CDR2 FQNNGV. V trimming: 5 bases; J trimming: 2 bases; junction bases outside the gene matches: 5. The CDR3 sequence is CASSPWDRQETQYF. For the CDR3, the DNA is TGTGCCAGCAGCCCCTGGGACAGACAAGAGACCCAGTACTTC. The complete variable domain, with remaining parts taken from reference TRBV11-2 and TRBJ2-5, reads EAGVAQSPRYKIIEKRQSVAFWCNPISGHATLYWYQQILGQGPKLLIQFQNNGVVDDSQLPKDRFSAERLKGVDSTLKIQPAKLEDSAVYLCASSPWDRQETQYFGPGTRLLVL.

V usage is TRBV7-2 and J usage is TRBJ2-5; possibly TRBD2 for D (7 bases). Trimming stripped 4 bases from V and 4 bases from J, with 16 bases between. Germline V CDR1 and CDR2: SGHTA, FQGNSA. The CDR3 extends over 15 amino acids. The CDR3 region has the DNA TGTGCCAGCAGCTCCACGAGCGGGACAACAGAGACCCAGTACTTC. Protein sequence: CASSSTSGTTETQYF.

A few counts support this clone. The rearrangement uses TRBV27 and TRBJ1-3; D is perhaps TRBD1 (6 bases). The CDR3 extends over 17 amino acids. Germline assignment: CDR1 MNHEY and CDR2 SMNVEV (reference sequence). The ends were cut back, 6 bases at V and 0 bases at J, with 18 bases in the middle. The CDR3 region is CASSRNRALNSGNTIYF. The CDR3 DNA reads TGTGCCAGCAGCCGCAACAGGGCTCTAAACTCTGGAAACACCATATATTTT.